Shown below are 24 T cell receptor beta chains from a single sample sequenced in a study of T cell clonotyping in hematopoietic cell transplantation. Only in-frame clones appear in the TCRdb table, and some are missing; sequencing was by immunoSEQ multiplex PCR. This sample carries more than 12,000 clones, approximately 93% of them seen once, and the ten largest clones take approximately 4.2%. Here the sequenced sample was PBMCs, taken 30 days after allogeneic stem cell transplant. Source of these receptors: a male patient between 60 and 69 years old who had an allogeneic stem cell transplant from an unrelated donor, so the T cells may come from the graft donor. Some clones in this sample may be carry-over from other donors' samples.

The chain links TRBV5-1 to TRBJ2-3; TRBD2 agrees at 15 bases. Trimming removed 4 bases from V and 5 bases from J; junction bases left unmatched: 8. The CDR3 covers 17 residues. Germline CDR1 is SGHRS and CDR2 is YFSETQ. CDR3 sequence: CASSMRTSGGAGDTQYF. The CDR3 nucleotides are TGCGCCAGCAGCATGCGGACTAGCGGGGGGGCCGGAGATACGCAGTATTTT.

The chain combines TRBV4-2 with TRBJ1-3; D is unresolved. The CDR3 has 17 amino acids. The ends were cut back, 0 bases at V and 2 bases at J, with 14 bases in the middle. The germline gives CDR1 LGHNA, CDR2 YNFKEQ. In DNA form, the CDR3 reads TGTGCCAGCAGCCAAGAGAGGACTAAAAGTCCTGGAAACACCATATATTTT. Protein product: CASSQERTKSPGNTIYF.

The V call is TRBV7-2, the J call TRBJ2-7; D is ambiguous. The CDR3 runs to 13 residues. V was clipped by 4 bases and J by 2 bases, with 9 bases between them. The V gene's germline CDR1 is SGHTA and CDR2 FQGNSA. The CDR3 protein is CASSSGHPYEQYF. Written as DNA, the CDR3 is TGTGCCAGCAGCTCCGGCCATCCCTACGAGCAGTACTTC. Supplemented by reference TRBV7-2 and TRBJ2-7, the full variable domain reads GAGVSQSPSNKVTEKGKDVELRCDPISGHTALYWYRQSLGQGLEFLIYFQGNSAPDKSGLPSDRFSAERTGGSVSTLTIQRTQQEDSAVYLCASSSGHPYEQYFGPGTRLTVT.

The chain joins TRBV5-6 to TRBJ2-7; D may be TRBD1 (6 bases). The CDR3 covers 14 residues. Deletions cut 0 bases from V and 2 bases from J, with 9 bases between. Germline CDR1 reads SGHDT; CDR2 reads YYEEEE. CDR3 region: CASSLGGDTYEQYF. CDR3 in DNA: TGTGCCAGCAGCTTGGGAGGGGACACCTACGAGCAGTACTTC.

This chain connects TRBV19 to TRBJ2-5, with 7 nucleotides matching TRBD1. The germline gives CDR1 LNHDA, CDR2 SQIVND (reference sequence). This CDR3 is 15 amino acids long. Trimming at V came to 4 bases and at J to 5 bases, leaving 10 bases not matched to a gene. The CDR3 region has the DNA TGTGCCAGTAGTACACCCGGCACAGGGGACGAGACCCAGTACTTC. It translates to CASSTPGTGDETQYF.

Here the CDR3 DNA reads TGTGCCAGCAGCTCGCCAGGGGACCAGTACTTC. Its protein is CASSSPGDQYF. The rearrangement joins TRBV11-2 to TRBJ2-5; D perhaps matches TRBD1 (6 bases). The CDR3 has 11 residues. Per the germline V gene, CDR1 is SGHAT and CDR2 is FQNNGV. With 4 bases removed from V and 10 bases from J, the gap between germline ends came to 10 bases.

The CDR3 DNA reads as TGTGCCAGCAGCCCCTCCTGGCAGGGGGTAGGGTCCTATAATTCACCCCTCCACTTT. The encoded protein is CASSPSWQGVGSYNSPLHF. The chain recombines TRBV2 with TRBJ1-6, with TRBD1 matching over 7 bases. The CDR3 has 19 amino acids. With V trimmed by 6 bases and J by 1 base, 15 bases remained unmatched. CDR1 and CDR2 (germline): SNHLY, FYNNEI.

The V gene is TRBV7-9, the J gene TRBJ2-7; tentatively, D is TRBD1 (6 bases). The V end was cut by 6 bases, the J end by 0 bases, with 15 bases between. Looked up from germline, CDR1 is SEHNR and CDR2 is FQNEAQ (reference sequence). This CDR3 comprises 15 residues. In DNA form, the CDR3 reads TGTGCCAGCAGTGCACAGGGATTCAGCTCCTACGAGCAGTACTTC. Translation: CASSAQGFSSYEQYF.

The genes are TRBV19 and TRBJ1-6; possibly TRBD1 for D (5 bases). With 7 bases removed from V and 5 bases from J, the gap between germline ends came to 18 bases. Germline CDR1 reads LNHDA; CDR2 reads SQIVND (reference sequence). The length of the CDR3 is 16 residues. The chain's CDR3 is CASTKSAQGDNSPLHF. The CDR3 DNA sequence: TGTGCCAGTACCAAATCGGCCCAGGGAGATAATTCACCCCTCCACTTT.

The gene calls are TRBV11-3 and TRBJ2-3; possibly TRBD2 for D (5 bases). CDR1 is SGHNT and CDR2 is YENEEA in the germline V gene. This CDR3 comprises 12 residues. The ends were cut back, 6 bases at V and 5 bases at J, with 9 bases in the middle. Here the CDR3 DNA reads TGTGCCAGCAGTTCCAGCGGAGATACGCAGTATTTT. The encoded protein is CASSSSGDTQYF.

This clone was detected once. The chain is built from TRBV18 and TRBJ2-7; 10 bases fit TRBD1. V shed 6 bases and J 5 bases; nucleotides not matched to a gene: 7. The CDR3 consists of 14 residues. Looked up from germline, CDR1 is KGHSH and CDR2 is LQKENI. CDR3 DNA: TGTGCCAGCTCGCGGGGACAGGGGTGGGACGAGCAGTACTTC. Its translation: CASSRGQGWDEQYF.

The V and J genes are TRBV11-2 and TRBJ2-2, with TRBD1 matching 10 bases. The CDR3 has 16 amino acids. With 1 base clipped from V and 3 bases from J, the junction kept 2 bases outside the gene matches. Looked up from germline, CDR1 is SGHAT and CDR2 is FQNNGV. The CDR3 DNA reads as TGTGCCAGCAGCTTAGTCGGACAGGGGGACACCGGGGAGCTGTTTTTT. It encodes CASSLVGQGDTGELFF.

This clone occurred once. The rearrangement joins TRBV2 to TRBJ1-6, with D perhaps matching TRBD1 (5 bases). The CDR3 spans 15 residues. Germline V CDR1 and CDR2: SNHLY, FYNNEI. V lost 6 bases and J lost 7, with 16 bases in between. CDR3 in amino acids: CASSGHGRDNSPLHF. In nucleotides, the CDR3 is TGTGCCAGCAGCGGCCACGGCAGGGACAATTCACCCCTCCACTTT.

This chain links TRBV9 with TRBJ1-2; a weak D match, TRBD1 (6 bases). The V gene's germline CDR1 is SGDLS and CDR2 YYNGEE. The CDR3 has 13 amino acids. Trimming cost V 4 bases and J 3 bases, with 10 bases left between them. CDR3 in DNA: TGTGCCAGCAGCCAGAGGGGGGACTATGGCTACACCTTC. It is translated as CASSQRGDYGYTF.

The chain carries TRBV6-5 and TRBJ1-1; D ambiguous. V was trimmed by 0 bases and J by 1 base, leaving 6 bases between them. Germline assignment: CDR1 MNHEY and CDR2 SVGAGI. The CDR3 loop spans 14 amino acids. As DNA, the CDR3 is TGTGCCAGCAGTTACTCGAGACAGAACACTGAAGCTTTCTTT. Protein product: CASSYSRQNTEAFF.

The CDR3 DNA reads as TGTGCCAGCAGCTTGGCCAGCACGTATGGCTACACCTTC. This encodes CASSLASTYGYTF. This chain uses TRBV5-4 with TRBJ1-2; the D is unclear. The CDR3 has 13 residues. Per the germline V gene, CDR1 is SGHNT and CDR2 is YYREEE (reference sequence). Trimming took off 0 bases at V and 5 bases at J, with 8 bases between the two ends.

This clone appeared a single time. CDR3 DNA: TGTGCCAGCAGCCAAGGGGGGGGGATTACTAATGAAAAACTGTTTTTT. The encoded protein is CASSQGGGITNEKLFF. The chain recombines TRBV4-2 with TRBJ1-4; perhaps TRBD1 as D (5 bases). Per the germline V gene, CDR1 is LGHNA and CDR2 is YNFKEQ. This CDR3 has 16 amino acids. With 1 base removed from V and 2 bases from J, the gap between germline ends came to 11 bases.

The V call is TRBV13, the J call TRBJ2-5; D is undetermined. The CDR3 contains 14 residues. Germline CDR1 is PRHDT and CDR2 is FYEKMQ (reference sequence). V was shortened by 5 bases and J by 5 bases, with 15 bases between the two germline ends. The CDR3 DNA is TGTGCCAGCAGCGCCGGCCGGGTAGCTGAGACCCAGTACTTC. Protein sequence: CASSAGRVAETQYF.

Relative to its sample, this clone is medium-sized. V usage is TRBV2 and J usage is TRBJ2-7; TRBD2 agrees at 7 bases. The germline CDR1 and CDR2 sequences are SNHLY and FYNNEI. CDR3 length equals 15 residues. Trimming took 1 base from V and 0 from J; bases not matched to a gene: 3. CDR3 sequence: CASSEVAGFSYEQYF. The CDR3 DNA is TGTGCCAGCAGTGAAGTAGCGGGCTTCTCCTACGAGCAGTACTTC.

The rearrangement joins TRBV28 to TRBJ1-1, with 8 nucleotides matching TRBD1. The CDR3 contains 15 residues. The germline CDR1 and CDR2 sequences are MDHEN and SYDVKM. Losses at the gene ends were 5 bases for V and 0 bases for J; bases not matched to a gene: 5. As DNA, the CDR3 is TGTGCCAGCAGTCCCCCGACAGGGGTGAACACTGAAGCTTTCTTT. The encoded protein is CASSPPTGVNTEAFF.

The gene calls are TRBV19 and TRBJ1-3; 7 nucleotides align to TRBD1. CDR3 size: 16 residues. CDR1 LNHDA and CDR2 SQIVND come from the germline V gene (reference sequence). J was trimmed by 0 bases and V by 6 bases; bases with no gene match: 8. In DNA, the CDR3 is TGTGCCAGTAGAACCCAGGGGGTCGGCTCTGGAAACACCATATATTTT. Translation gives CASRTQGVGSGNTIYF. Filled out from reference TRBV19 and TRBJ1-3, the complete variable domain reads DGGITQSPKYLFRKEGQNVTLSCEQNLNHDAMYWYRQDPGQGLRLIYYSQIVNDFQKGDIAEGYSVSREKKESFPLTVTSAQKNPTAFYLCASRTQGVGSGNTIYFGEGSWLTVV.

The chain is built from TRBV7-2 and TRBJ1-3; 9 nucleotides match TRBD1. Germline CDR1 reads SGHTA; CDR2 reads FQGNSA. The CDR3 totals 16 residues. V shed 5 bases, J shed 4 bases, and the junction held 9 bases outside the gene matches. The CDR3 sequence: CASSKHGTGRGNTIYF. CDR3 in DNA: TGTGCCAGCAGCAAACATGGGACAGGGAGGGGAAACACCATATATTTT.

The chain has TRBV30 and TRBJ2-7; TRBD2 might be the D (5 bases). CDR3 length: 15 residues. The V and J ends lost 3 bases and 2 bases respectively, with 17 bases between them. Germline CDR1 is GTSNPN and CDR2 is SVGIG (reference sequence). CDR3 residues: CAWRPGNQVTYEQYF. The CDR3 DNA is TGTGCCTGGAGGCCGGGAAACCAAGTGACCTACGAGCAGTACTTC.

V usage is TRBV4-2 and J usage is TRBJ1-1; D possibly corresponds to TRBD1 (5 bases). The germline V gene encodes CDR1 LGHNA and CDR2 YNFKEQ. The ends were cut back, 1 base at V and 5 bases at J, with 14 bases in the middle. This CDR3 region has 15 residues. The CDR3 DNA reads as TGTGCCAGCAGCCAAGGGGGGGAGGTTAGGACTGAAGCTTTCTTT. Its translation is CASSQGGEVRTEAFF.